The 19 T cell receptor beta chains below all came from one sample that was sequenced in a study of OX40 agonist ivuxolimab in advanced cancers. The protocol used for the library was the immunoSEQ multiplex PCR assay. Sourced from immuneACCESS, this table was stored by TCRdb with only in-frame sequences that have V and J called. A share of the clones is absent; for the studies checked, an unresolved V gene accounts for under half, and the remainder has no known explanation. The sample table contains about 53,000 clones; only one count was recorded for approximately 88% of them. Roughly 11% of the sample belongs to the ten largest clones. The sequences come from CD4+ or CD8+ T cells sorted from blood, collected in a trial of the OX40 agonist ivuxolimab. These receptors were taken from an adult with an advanced solid tumor such as melanoma, head and neck, liver or kidney cancer.

The rearrangement joins TRBV7-9 to TRBJ2-7; D not certain. The CDR3 is 11 residues long. The V end lost 4 bases, the J end lost 3 bases, and 4 bases lay between the germline ends. From germline, CDR1 is SEHNR and CDR2 FQNEAQ (reference sequence). The CDR3 DNA follows: TGTGCCAGCAGCTCTGACTACGAGCAGTACGTC. Translation: CASSSDYEQYV.

The chain is built from TRBV15 and TRBJ1-6, with D unresolved. There are 15 residues in the CDR3. The germline V and J ends were trimmed by 1 base and 7 bases, with 11 bases remaining between them. CDR1 is LNHNV and CDR2 is YYDKDF in the germline V gene (reference sequence). CDR3 sequence: CATSRGSLKNSPLHF. The CDR3 bases are TGTGCCACCAGCAGAGGATCCCTGAAAAATTCACCCCTCCACTTT. Using reference TRBV15 and TRBJ1-6 for the parts outside the CDR3, the full variable domain is DAMVIQNPRYQVTQFGKPVTLSCSQTLNHNVMYWYQQKSSQAPKLLFHYYDKDFNNEADTPDNFQSRRPNTSFCFLDIRSPGLGDTAMYLCATSRGSLKNSPLHFGNGTRLTVT.

The chain joins TRBV7-2 to TRBJ2-1; D possibly corresponds to TRBD2 (6 bases). The CDR3 sequence is 13 residues long. V lost 3 bases, J lost 5 bases, and 8 bases lay in between. Germline assignment: CDR1 SGHTA and CDR2 FQGNSA. The CDR3 DNA reads as TGTGCCAGCAGCTTGACGGGGGACAATGAGCAGTTCTTC. Translation gives CASSLTGDNEQFF.

The chain is built from TRBV27 and TRBJ1-1; D unresolved. The CDR3 length is 13 residues. From germline, CDR1 is MNHEY and CDR2 SMNVEV (reference sequence). V was shortened by 4 bases and J by 3 bases, with 9 bases between the two germline ends. For the CDR3, the DNA is TGTGCCAGCAGTTACTCCGGCTACACTGAAGCTTTCTTT. Encoded protein: CASSYSGYTEAFF.

The chain is built from TRBV11-2 and TRBJ2-5; the match to TRBD1 covers 9 bases. The CDR3 is made up of 14 amino acids. V dropped 2 bases and J dropped 7; count of bases not matched to a gene: 5. CDR1 is SGHAT and CDR2 is FQNNGV in the germline V gene. The CDR3 protein is CASSLFGTGWTQYF. CDR3 in DNA: TGTGCCAGCAGCTTATTCGGGACAGGGTGGACCCAGTACTTC.

For the CDR3, the DNA is TGTGCCAGCAGTTACTCGGCTAGCGGGTGGGACTACGAGCAGTACTTC. Translation gives CASSYSASGWDYEQYF. This chain connects TRBV6-5 to TRBJ2-7, with TRBD2 matching over 8 bases. In germline, CDR1 is MNHEY, CDR2 SVGAGI. This CDR3 has 16 amino acids. The trim removed 0 bases at V and 3 bases at J, leaving 7 bases unmatched.

J is TRBJ1-4 and V is TRBV5-4; D remains ambiguous. The germline V gene has CDR1 SGHNT and CDR2 YYREEE (reference sequence). The ends were cut back, 3 bases at V and 6 bases at J, with 12 bases in the middle. The CDR3 is made up of 14 amino acids. CDR3 in amino acids: CASSSGLGYEKLFF. The CDR3, as DNA: TGTGCCAGCAGCTCGGGCCTAGGGTATGAAAAACTGTTTTTT.

The chain couples TRBV9 to TRBJ2-6; TRBD2 is a possible D gene (5 bases). Germline V gene lookup returns CDR1 SGDLS and CDR2 YYNGEE. CDR3 length: 15 amino acids. V shed 0 bases and J shed 4 bases, with 8 bases lying between them. CDR3 amino acids: CASSVGGLGANVLTF. For the CDR3, the DNA is TGTGCCAGCAGCGTAGGAGGGCTCGGGGCCAACGTCCTGACTTTC. Supplemented by reference TRBV9 and TRBJ2-6, the full variable domain reads DSGVTQTPKHLITATGQRVTLRCSPRSGDLSVYWYQQSLDQGLQFLIQYYNGEERAKGNILERFSAQQFPDLHSELNLSSLELGDSALYFCASSVGGLGANVLTFGAGSRLTVL.

The chain links TRBV28 to TRBJ1-6; D uncertain. There are 13 residues in the CDR3. Germline loops: CDR1 MDHEN, CDR2 SYDVKM. V was shortened by 7 bases and J by 0 bases, with 4 bases between the two germline ends. In nucleotides, the CDR3 is TGTGCCAGCATGGGCTCCTATAATTCACCCCTCCACTTT. It codes for CASMGSYNSPLHF.

The chain combines TRBV5-8 with TRBJ2-1; TRBD2 matches at 10 bases. Trimming at V came to 4 bases and at J to 8 bases, leaving 9 bases not matched to a gene. The length of the CDR3 is 15 residues. Germline V gene sequence: CDR1 SGHTS, CDR2 YDEGEE. CDR3 region: CASSVGAGGLDEQFF. The CDR3 DNA reads as TGTGCCAGCAGCGTGGGAGCGGGGGGGTTGGATGAGCAGTTCTTC. The entire variable domain, with the rest obtained from reference TRBV5-8 and TRBJ2-1, is as follows: EAGVTQSPTHLIKTRGQQATLRCSPISGHTSVYWYQQALGLGLQFLLWYDEGEERNRGNFPPRFSGRQFPNYSSELNVNALELEDSALYLCASSVGAGGLDEQFFGPGTRLTVL.

The rearrangement joins TRBV13 to TRBJ2-7; D is possibly TRBD1 (5 bases). Germline values: CDR1 PRHDT, CDR2 FYEKMQ (reference sequence). V lost 0 bases, J lost 0 bases, and 9 bases lay in between. The CDR3 consists of 15 residues. CDR3 coding DNA: TGTGCCAGCAGCTTAGGAGGGGCCCACTCCTACGAGCAGTACGTC. Translated: CASSLGGAHSYEQYV.

CDR3: CASSPTQFQPQHF. CDR3 nucleotide sequence: TGTGCCAGCAGCCCAACCCAATTTCAGCCCCAGCATTTT. The chain couples TRBV6-6 to TRBJ1-5; D ambiguous. V dropped 6 bases and J dropped 6 bases, with 12 bases sitting between them. The CDR3 is made up of 13 amino acids. CDR1 is MNHNY, CDR2 SVGAGI, per germline (reference sequence).

The chain employs TRBV21-1 and TRBJ1-2. TRBV21-1 constitutes a pseudogene. The CDR3 runs to 13 residues. The CDR3 loop reads CASSPGPRGGYTF. In DNA, the CDR3 is TGTGCCAGCAGCCCCGGCCCCCGGGGAGGCTACACCTTC.

V and J are TRBV9 and TRBJ2-1; 12 positions agree with TRBD2. This CDR3 comprises 18 residues. After removal of 0 bases from V and 6 bases from J, the junction contained 10 bases not matched to a gene. Germline assignment: CDR1 SGDLS and CDR2 YYNGEE. CDR3 region: CASSVAAPLAGGRNEQFF. The CDR3, as DNA: TGTGCCAGCAGCGTAGCGGCGCCTCTAGCGGGAGGGCGCAATGAGCAGTTCTTC.

This chain links TRBV11-2 with TRBJ2-5, with TRBD2 matching over 9 bases. The CDR3 totals 15 residues. The germline V gene encodes CDR1 SGHAT and CDR2 FQNNGV. V lost 4 bases to trimming and J lost 4 bases; unmatched junction nucleotides: 7. The CDR3 bases are TGTGCCAGCAGCTCCTCTAGCGGGGAGACAGAGACCCAGTACTTC. Protein sequence: CASSSSSGETETQYF.

This rearrangement joins TRBV27 to TRBJ1-1, with no clear D. The CDR3 sequence is 13 residues long. V dropped 6 bases and J dropped 2 bases, with 10 bases sitting between them. Germline assignment: CDR1 MNHEY and CDR2 SMNVEV (reference sequence). This chain's CDR3 is CASSLNSNTEAFF. As DNA, the CDR3 is TGTGCCAGCAGCCTAAACAGCAACACTGAAGCTTTCTTT.

Only one count was recorded for this clone. The gene calls are TRBV5-5 and TRBJ2-2; TRBD1 might be the D (5 bases). The CDR3 spans 17 residues. Per germline, CDR1 SGHKS and CDR2 YYEKEE (reference sequence). V shed 0 bases and J shed 1 base, with 13 bases lying between them. The CDR3 DNA is TGTGCCAGCAGCTTGGCCAGGGTGCACTTGAACACCGGGGAGCTGTTTTTT. This translates into CASSLARVHLNTGELFF.

This clone was picked up one time. The rearrangement joins TRBV23-1 to TRBJ1-1; D gene ambiguous. TRBV23-1 is labeled an ORF, and its function is uncertain. The V and J ends lost 6 bases and 3 bases respectively, with 2 bases between them. CDR3 length equals 10 residues. The DNA of the CDR3 is TGCGCCAGCAGAGACACTGAAGCTTTCTTT. Amino acid sequence: CASRDTEAFF.

This clone appeared a single time. The V and J genes are TRBV28 and TRBJ2-7; D may be TRBD1 (6 bases). V dropped 8 bases and J dropped 0 bases, with 11 bases sitting between them. The CDR3 is made up of 13 amino acids. Germline CDR1 reads MDHEN; CDR2 reads SYDVKM. The CDR3 region is CASGQLSSYEQYF. CDR3 in DNA: TGTGCCAGCGGACAGCTCAGCTCCTACGAGCAGTACTTC.